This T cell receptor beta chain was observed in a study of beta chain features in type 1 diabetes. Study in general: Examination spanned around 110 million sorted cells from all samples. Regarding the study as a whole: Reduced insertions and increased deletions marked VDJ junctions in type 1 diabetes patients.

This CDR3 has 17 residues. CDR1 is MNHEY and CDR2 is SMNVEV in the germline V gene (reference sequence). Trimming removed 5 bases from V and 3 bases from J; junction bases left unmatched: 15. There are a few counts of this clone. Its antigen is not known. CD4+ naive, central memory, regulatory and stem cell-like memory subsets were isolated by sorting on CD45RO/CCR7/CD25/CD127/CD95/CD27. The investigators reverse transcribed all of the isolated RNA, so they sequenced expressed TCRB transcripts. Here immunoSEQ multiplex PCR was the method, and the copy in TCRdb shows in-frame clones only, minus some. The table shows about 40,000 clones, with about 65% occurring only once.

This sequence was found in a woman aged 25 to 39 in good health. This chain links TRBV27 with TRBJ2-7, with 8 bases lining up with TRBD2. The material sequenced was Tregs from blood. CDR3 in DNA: TGTGCCAGCAGTCCAACGATAAGGACTAGCCCTAACTACGAGCAGTACTTC. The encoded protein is CASSPTIRTSPNYEQYF.